The next 7 T cell receptor beta chains were all read from a single sample in a study of blood T cell repertoires in COVID-19. This table comes from immunoSEQ multiplex PCR, and its TCRdb copy is limited to in-frame clones, with some not included. This table holds a few hundred thousand clones, about 87% found once. Sample: PBMCs or T cells enriched from blood (not recorded which). The source of these receptors is a woman aged 50 to 60 who had recovered from COVID-19.

The chain is built from TRBV3-1 (or the pseudogene TRBV3-2) and TRBJ1-6; TRBD1 matches at 8 bases. Germline V gene data show CDR1 as LGHDT and CDR2 as YNNKEL (reference sequence). After removal of 6 bases from V and 11 bases from J, the junction contained 12 bases not matched to a gene. The CDR3 length is 15 residues. Here the CDR3 DNA reads TGTGCCAGCAGTCAACACCAGGGGGCAAGCCCACCCCTCCACTTT. Translation gives CASSQHQGASPPLHF.

The V gene is TRBV6-5, the J gene TRBJ1-2; D gene unclear. The germline gives CDR1 MNHEY, CDR2 SVGAGI. With 2 bases removed from V and 2 bases from J, the gap between germline ends came to 12 bases. The CDR3 contains 15 residues. CDR3 in DNA: TGTGCCAGCAGTTACAGCCCGGAGGGAAACTATGGCTACACCTTC. It codes for CASSYSPEGNYGYTF.

The chain combines TRBV2 with TRBJ1-4; tentatively, D is TRBD1 (6 bases). V lost 4 bases and J 5 bases, leaving 23 bases between the germline ends. The length of the CDR3 is 18 residues. Germline values: CDR1 SNHLY, CDR2 FYNNEI. CDR3 nucleotide sequence: TGTGCCAGCAGTGGTGTACAGGGTTTGACCCTTTTGAATGAAAAACTGTTTTTT. It is translated as CASSGVQGLTLLNEKLFF.

The chain links TRBV18 to TRBJ1-2; D is unresolved. The CDR3 runs to 12 residues. From germline, CDR1 is KGHSH and CDR2 LQKENI. Deletions cut 2 bases from V and 7 bases from J, with 8 bases between. The CDR3 DNA sequence: TGTGCCAGCTCACCAGGGCAGCCTGGCTACACCTTC. It is translated as CASSPGQPGYTF.

The J gene is TRBJ1-2, the V gene TRBV6-5; D is unclear. The length of the CDR3 is 13 residues. In germline, CDR1 is MNHEY, CDR2 SVGAGI. V was clipped by 6 bases and J by 8 bases, with 16 bases between them. The CDR3 is CASRGASLAGYTF. For the CDR3, the DNA is TGTGCCAGCAGGGGAGCTTCGTTGGCCGGCTACACCTTC.

The rearrangement uses TRBV9 and TRBJ2-7, with D uncertain. This CDR3 is built from 15 residues. Trimming took 4 bases from V and 3 from J, leaving 17 bases between them. The germline V gene has CDR1 SGDLS and CDR2 YYNGEE. The CDR3 nucleotides read TGTGCCAGCAGCCCCACCCCCGGGTCCTACTACGAGCAGTACTTC. Protein sequence: CASSPTPGSYYEQYF.

The table lists this clone with a few counts. The V gene is TRBV29-1, the J gene TRBJ2-1, with 7 positions matching TRBD1. V lost 5 bases to trimming and J lost 6 bases; unmatched junction nucleotides: 4. Germline assignment: CDR1 SQVTM and CDR2 ANQGSEA. This CDR3 region has 12 residues. The CDR3 region has the DNA TGCAGCGTTAGAGACAGGGCCAATGAGCAGTTCTTC. Protein sequence: CSVRDRANEQFF.